This T cell receptor (beta chain) was profiled in a study of early T cells in non-severe SARS-CoV-2 infection. Germline CDR1 is SGHRS and CDR2 is YFSETQ. The CDR3 covers 17 residues. V lost 3 bases to trimming and J lost 2 bases; unmatched junction nucleotides: 11. This clonotype was seen ten or more times. Attached unique molecular identifiers marked individual cDNA molecules. One entry per CDR3 protein results from TCRdb running MiXCR on the 5' RACE reads. This sample has under 70,000 distinct CDR3 sequences, with over 4.5% found just once. V and J are TRBV5-1 and TRBJ2-7; 10 bases fit TRBD2. This clonotype was sampled from an adult who was a healthcare worker with PCR-confirmed SARS-CoV-2 infection or an uninfected control (not recorded which). The sequencing here drew on whole blood, taken at baseline. The DNA for the CDR3 is TGCGCCAGCAGCTCCGTCGAGCTAGCGGGGGCACCCTACGAGCAGTACTTC. Its translation is CASSSVELAGAPYEQYF.